This TCR beta chain was identified in a study of patients and donors after allogeneic stem cell transplantation. This CDR3 is 15 amino acids long. Germline CDR1 and CDR2: LGHNA and YNFKEQ. With 2 bases clipped from V and 5 bases from J, the junction kept 4 bases outside the gene matches. One entry per CDR3 protein, called by TCRdb with MiXCR from the RT-PCR reads. The table lists 65,000 to 80,000 distinct CDR3 sequences, approximately 25% of them singletons. The source material was blood, either unsorted or a sorted T cell fraction (not recorded which). The source is a human donor who was either an allogeneic HSCT recipient or a stem cell or donor lymphocyte infusion donor (not recorded which). It is not recorded whose cells these are; they may come from a transplant donor. The chain couples TRBV4-2 to TRBJ1-2; 11 positions match TRBD1. The CDR3 spells CASSQLGQGAYGYTF. The DNA of the CDR3 is TGTGCCAGCAGCCAATTAGGACAGGGGGCGTATGGCTACACCTTC.